The next 32 T cell receptor beta chains were all read from a single sample in a study of T cell responses to AZD1222 COVID-19 vaccine. TCRdb keeps only in-frame clones here, not all; method: immunoSEQ multiplex PCR. Of more than 110,000 clones listed, roughly 90% are singletons. Sequencing was performed on peripheral blood, taken on day 0 of AZD1222 vaccination. Receptors were obtained from an adult in good health.

The chain combines TRBV19 with TRBJ1-5; D uncertain. The length of the CDR3 is 13 residues. The ends were cut back, 4 bases at V and 4 bases at J, with 8 bases in the middle. Germline-derived CDR1 and CDR2 are LNHDA and SQIVND (reference sequence). CDR3 amino acids: CASSKTPNQPQHF. In DNA, the CDR3 is TGTGCCAGTAGTAAGACACCTAATCAGCCCCAGCATTTT.

The rearrangement links TRBV21-1 to TRBJ1-5; the D call of TRBD1 is as the table states it, not checked on the DNA. TRBV21-1 is a pseudogene segment. This CDR3 has 12 residues. CDR3 amino acids: CASQGAGQPQHF. The CDR3 DNA reads TGTGCCTCCCAGGGGGCTGGACAGCCCCAGCATTTT.

V and J are TRBV18 and TRBJ2-7, with TRBD2 matching 8 bases. In germline, CDR1 is KGHSH, CDR2 LQKENI. The V and J ends lost 5 bases and 3 bases, in that order; junction bases with no gene match: 6. The CDR3 is 14 residues long. This chain's CDR3 is CASSNQLAGYEQYF. CDR3 bases: TGTGCCAGCTCAAACCAGCTAGCGGGCTACGAGCAGTACTTC.

V is TRBV30 and J is TRBJ2-7; 10 bases match TRBD1. The CDR3 has 17 residues. With V trimmed by 5 bases and J by 2 bases, 15 bases remained unmatched. CDR1 is GTSNPN and CDR2 is SVGIG in the germline V gene (reference sequence). CDR3 nucleotides: TGTGCCTGGGGCTTACGACGCGTCGGGACAGGGGCCTACGAGCAGTACTTC. As protein: CAWGLRRVGTGAYEQYF. Filled out from reference TRBV30 and TRBJ2-7, the complete variable domain reads SQTIHQWPATLVQPVGSPLSLECTVEGTSNPNLYWYRQAAGRGLQLLFYSVGIGQISSEVPQNLSASRPQDRQFILSSKKLLLSDSGFYLCAWGLRRVGTGAYEQYFGPGTRLTVT.

The chain links TRBV19 to TRBJ1-4; D gene uncertain. V was clipped by 3 bases and J by 3 bases, with 17 bases between them. The CDR3 loop spans 17 amino acids. Germline V gene data show CDR1 as LNHDA and CDR2 as SQIVND (reference sequence). For the CDR3, the DNA is TGTGCCAGTAGTATGGAGCTTGAGGGCATTTCTAATGAAAAACTGTTTTTT. This codes for CASSMELEGISNEKLFF.

The chain employs TRBV2 and TRBJ2-2; D tentatively fits TRBD1 or TRBD2 (5 bases each). Germline CDR1 is SNHLY and CDR2 is FYNNEI. The length of the CDR3 is 15 residues. The germline V and J ends were trimmed by 3 bases and 7 bases, with 15 bases remaining between them. The CDR3 here is CASSEGRAYIGELFF. DNA of the CDR3: TGTGCCAGCAGTGAGGGGCGGGCATATATCGGGGAGCTGTTTTTT.

The V call is TRBV11-2, the J call TRBJ1-1; D is unresolved. Germline CDR1 reads SGHAT; CDR2 reads FQNNGV. CDR3 length: 13 amino acids. The V end lost 4 bases, the J end lost 1 base, and 7 bases lay between the germline ends. Here the CDR3 DNA reads TGTGCCAGCAGCTCCGGGTCGAACACTGAAGCTTTCTTT. Translating gives CASSSGSNTEAFF. Full variable domain (rest looked up from reference TRBV11-2 and TRBJ1-1): EAGVAQSPRYKIIEKRQSVAFWCNPISGHATLYWYQQILGQGPKLLIQFQNNGVVDDSQLPKDRFSAERLKGVDSTLKIQPAKLEDSAVYLCASSSGSNTEAFFGQGTRLTVV.

The chain employs TRBV30 and TRBJ1-2; D ambiguous. The CDR3 length is 13 residues. Trimming removed 2 bases from V and 8 bases from J, with 15 bases in between. CDR1 is GTSNPN and CDR2 is SVGIG in the germline V gene (reference sequence). CDR3 protein: CAWSTPPAGGYTF. DNA for the CDR3: TGTGCCTGGAGTACCCCGCCGGCGGGCGGCTACACCTTC.

The chain carries TRBV19 and TRBJ2-7; 8 bases align to TRBD1. V shed 6 bases, J shed 10 bases, and the junction held 5 bases outside the gene matches. Germline V CDR1 and CDR2: LNHDA, SQIVND (reference sequence). The CDR3 loop spans 11 amino acids. CDR3 sequence: CASSGQGSQYF. CDR3 bases: TGTGCCAGTAGCGGACAGGGTAGCCAGTACTTC. Combining the CDR3 with reference TRBV19 and TRBJ2-7 gives the whole variable domain DGGITQSPKYLFRKEGQNVTLSCEQNLNHDAMYWYRQDPGQGLRLIYYSQIVNDFQKGDIAEGYSVSREKKESFPLTVTSAQKNPTAFYLCASSGQGSQYFGPGTRLTVT.

In this sample, this clone turned up once. The chain is built from TRBV15 and TRBJ2-1; 7 positions agree with TRBD2. The CDR3 consists of 18 residues. The V segment lost 1 base and the J segment 8 bases; nucleotides outside the gene matches: 17. Germline CDR1 reads LNHNV; CDR2 reads YYDKDF (reference sequence). The CDR3 spells CATSRVAPPLAVGDEQFF. CDR3 DNA sequence: TGTGCCACCAGCAGAGTTGCCCCCCCCCTAGCGGTCGGCGATGAGCAGTTCTTC. Combining the CDR3 with reference TRBV15 and TRBJ2-1 gives the whole variable domain DAMVIQNPRYQVTQFGKPVTLSCSQTLNHNVMYWYQQKSSQAPKLLFHYYDKDFNNEADTPDNFQSRRPNTSFCFLDIRSPGLGDTAMYLCATSRVAPPLAVGDEQFFGPGTRLTVL.

The V and J genes are TRBV29-1 and TRBJ1-1, with 7 bases matching TRBD1. This CDR3 is 13 amino acids long. V was pared by 3 bases and J by 5 bases, with 6 bases of the junction left unmatched. The V gene's germline CDR1 is SQVTM and CDR2 ANQGSEA. The CDR3 here is CSVDIGRGTEAFF. CDR3 DNA sequence: TGCAGCGTTGATATTGGCAGGGGGACTGAAGCTTTCTTT.

CDR3 DNA sequence: TGTGCCAGCAGCTTAGTTCCTAGGAACGAGCAGTACTTC. This gives the protein CASSLVPRNEQYF. This chain uses TRBV7-2 with TRBJ2-7; D not certain. This CDR3 spans 13 amino acids. The germline V gene encodes CDR1 SGHTA and CDR2 FQGNSA. Deletions cut 1 base from V and 5 bases from J, with 9 bases between.

V and J are TRBV6-5 and TRBJ1-1, with D maybe TRBD1 (6 bases). Trimming took 11 bases from V and 3 from J, leaving 19 bases between them. The CDR3 sequence is 14 residues long. CDR1 and CDR2 (germline): MNHEY, SVGAGI. CDR3: CAGGRGDLDTEAFF. CDR3 nucleotide sequence: TGTGCCGGGGGAAGGGGGGATTTGGACACTGAAGCTTTCTTT.

The chain recombines TRBV6-2 or TRBV6-3 with TRBJ2-1, with unresolved D. The ends were cut back, 0 bases at V and 8 bases at J, with 14 bases in the middle. Per the germline V gene, CDR1 is MNHEY and CDR2 is SVGEGT. CDR3 length: 15 residues. This chain's CDR3 is CASSYSARAMDEQFF. DNA for the CDR3: TGTGCCAGCAGTTACTCCGCAAGGGCAATGGATGAGCAGTTCTTC.

For the CDR3, the DNA is TGTGCCAGCAGCTTATTCCCAGGGTCCGAGCAGTACTTC. Translating gives CASSLFPGSEQYF. The chain uses TRBV11-3 and TRBJ2-7; maybe TRBD1 (5 bases). The germline gives CDR1 SGHNT, CDR2 YENEEA. CDR3 size: 13 residues. V lost 2 bases and J 6 bases, leaving 11 bases between the germline ends.

This clone was seen ten or more times. V is TRBV3-1 (or the pseudogene TRBV3-2) and J is TRBJ2-5; the match to TRBD2 covers 7 bases. J lost 5 bases, V lost 4 bases, and 10 bases had no gene match. Looked up from germline, CDR1 is LGHDT and CDR2 is YNNKEL (reference sequence). The CDR3 has 15 amino acids. The CDR3 protein is CASSPLPSGAETQYF. For the CDR3, the DNA is TGTGCCAGCAGCCCCCTGCCCAGCGGGGCGGAGACCCAGTACTTC.

The rearrangement links TRBV4-2 to TRBJ1-3; D might be TRBD1 (5 bases). There are 18 residues in the CDR3. Germline CDR1 reads LGHNA; CDR2 reads YNFKEQ. The V gene lost 0 bases and the J gene lost 2 bases, with 17 bases spanning the gap. Here the CDR3 reads CASSQESAGGYPGNTIYF. The CDR3 DNA follows: TGTGCCAGCAGCCAAGAGTCGGCCGGGGGATATCCTGGAAACACCATATATTTT.

V is TRBV27 and J is TRBJ2-1; D is ambiguous. This CDR3 is built from 15 residues. Between the trimmed V and J ends, which lost 2 bases and 0 bases, there was a span of 8 bases. Germline lookup yields CDR1 MNHEY and CDR2 SMNVEV (reference sequence). CDR3 DNA: TGTGCCAGCAGTTTACGGCCGAGCTCCTACAATGAGCAGTTCTTC. Protein: CASSLRPSSYNEQFF.

The chain links TRBV7-9 to TRBJ1-2; 8 bases map to TRBD1. CDR1 and CDR2 (germline): SEHNR, FQNEAQ (reference sequence). The CDR3 runs to 14 residues. Germline trimming cut 4 bases from V and 8 bases from J; bases unmatched to any gene: 9. The CDR3 coding sequence is TGTGCCAGCAGCTATCAGGACAGGGTGTCGGGCTACACCTTC. Translated, it gives CASSYQDRVSGYTF. The full variable domain, rest sourced from reference TRBV7-9 and TRBJ1-2, is DTGVSQNPRHKITKRGQNVTFRCDPISEHNRLYWYRQTLGQGPEFLTYFQNEAQLEKSRLLSDRFSAERPKGSFSTLEIQRTEQGDSAMYLCASSYQDRVSGYTFGSGTRLTVV.

The chain links TRBV18 to TRBJ1-1; perhaps TRBD1 as D (5 bases). This CDR3 comprises 13 residues. The V gene lost 5 bases and the J gene lost 1 base, with 8 bases spanning the gap. Germline V gene sequence: CDR1 KGHSH, CDR2 LQKENI. CDR3 bases: TGTGCCAGCTCAAGGGACCCGAACACTGAAGCTTTCTTT. This translates into CASSRDPNTEAFF.

The chain is built from TRBV11-2 and TRBJ2-4; perhaps TRBD1 as D (5 bases). CDR1 and CDR2 from the germline V gene are SGHAT and FQNNGV. This CDR3 has 15 amino acids. Trimming took 5 bases from V and 8 from J, leaving 19 bases between them. The CDR3 reads CASSLSRVSDDIQYF. CDR3 in DNA: TGTGCCAGCAGCCTAAGCAGGGTATCGGACGACATTCAGTACTTC.

V and J are TRBV20-1 and TRBJ2-7; tentative D call: TRBD1 (6 bases). CDR3 length equals 16 residues. Germline V gives CDR1 DFQATT, CDR2 SNEGSKA (reference sequence). The V gene lost 3 bases and the J gene lost 3 bases, with 21 bases spanning the gap. CDR3 amino acids: CSASSVGGEGFYEQYF. The CDR3 DNA sequence: TGCAGTGCTAGTTCGGTTGGGGGCGAGGGGTTCTACGAGCAGTACTTC.

This chain joins TRBV15 and TRBJ1-2, with TRBD1 identical over 12 bases. CDR3 size: 15 residues. Per germline, CDR1 LNHNV and CDR2 YYDKDF (reference sequence). The J segment lost 4 bases and the V segment lost 3 bases, leaving 3 bases of the junction unmatched. The chain's CDR3 is CATSSWDRGLYGYTF. CDR3 nucleotides: TGTGCCACCAGCAGCTGGGACAGGGGGCTCTATGGCTACACCTTC.

The CDR3 bases are TGTGCCAGCAGTTTTATGGGAGGGGGATTGGCGCAGTATTTT. Translated, it gives CASSFMGGGLAQYF. The chain joins TRBV27 to TRBJ2-3, with a possible D match to TRBD2 (7 bases). The CDR3 is 14 residues long. Germline values: CDR1 MNHEY, CDR2 SMNVEV (reference sequence). V shed 3 bases and J shed 10 bases, with 17 bases lying between them.

The chain employs TRBV24-1 and TRBJ2-7, with TRBD2 identical over 8 bases. With V trimmed by 4 bases and J by 2 bases, 6 bases remained unmatched. Germline V gives CDR1 KGHDR, CDR2 SFDVKD. This CDR3 contains 15 residues. The CDR3 bases are TGTGCCACCAGTGACCCTCGGGAGGGAACCTACGAGCAGTACTTC. Its translation is CATSDPREGTYEQYF.

The genes are TRBV7-2 and TRBJ2-7; unclear D gene. Germline CDR1 reads SGHTA; CDR2 reads FQGNSA. The CDR3 has 15 residues. The V end was cut by 1 base, the J end by 3 bases, with 13 bases between. The DNA of the CDR3 is TGTGCCAGCAGCTTAGAAAGGGCCGGGTTCTACGAGCAGTACTTC. It specifies CASSLERAGFYEQYF.

The chain employs TRBV24-1 and TRBJ1-6, with 8 nucleotides matching TRBD1. Losses at the gene ends were 9 bases for V and 7 bases for J; bases not matched to a gene: 4. Germline V gene lookup returns CDR1 KGHDR and CDR2 SFDVKD. The CDR3 has 13 residues. The CDR3 DNA reads TGTGCCACCTCAGGGGGCTGGAATTCACCCCTCCACTTT. Translated, it gives CATSGGWNSPLHF.

The rearrangement links TRBV6-5 to TRBJ1-2; the D gene is possibly TRBD1 (6 bases). From germline, CDR1 is MNHEY and CDR2 SVGAGI. V dropped 6 bases and J dropped 8 bases, with 16 bases sitting between them. The CDR3 has 13 amino acids. CDR3 protein: CASRRPTGGGYTF. The CDR3 DNA reads as TGTGCCAGCAGAAGACCGACAGGCGGAGGCTACACCTTC.

The rearrangement uses TRBV5-8 and TRBJ2-5; D tentatively fits TRBD1 or TRBD2 (5 bases each). There are 14 residues in the CDR3. Germline V gives CDR1 SGHTS, CDR2 YDEGEE. V shed 0 bases and J shed 6 bases, with 12 bases lying between them. The CDR3: CASSLARDGKTQYF. In DNA, the CDR3 is TGTGCCAGCAGCTTGGCTAGGGACGGGAAGACCCAGTACTTC.

J is TRBJ1-1 and V is TRBV19, with TRBD1 identical over 7 bases. CDR3 size: 14 residues. V gave up 6 bases and J gave up 0 bases; unmatched junction bases: 4. Per germline, CDR1 LNHDA and CDR2 SQIVND (reference sequence). The CDR3 sequence: CASRGTAMNTEAFF. The CDR3 bases are TGTGCCAGTAGGGGGACAGCCATGAACACTGAAGCTTTCTTT.

The rearrangement uses TRBV5-1 and TRBJ2-2; D possibly corresponds to TRBD1 (6 bases). CDR1 and CDR2 (germline): SGHRS, YFSETQ. This CDR3 contains 16 residues. The V gene lost 4 bases and the J gene lost 4 bases, with 17 bases spanning the gap. This CDR3 reads CASSDPGLGGTGELFF. DNA of the CDR3: TGCGCCAGCAGCGATCCGGGTCTAGGGGGCACCGGGGAGCTGTTTTTT.

The chain links TRBV5-3 to TRBJ2-1, with TRBD2 matching over 10 bases. TRBV5-3 is classed as an ORF, of uncertain function. The J segment lost 10 bases and the V segment lost 0 bases, leaving 10 bases of the junction unmatched. This CDR3 has 16 residues. CDR3 DNA sequence: TGTGCCAGAAGCTTGGATAGCGGGAGGACTTACCCGGAGCAGTTCTTC. This codes for CARSLDSGRTYPEQFF.